This TCR beta chain originates from a study of T cell changes during pregnancy in multiple sclerosis. V lost 6 bases to trimming and J lost 0 bases, with 11 bases between them. The germline CDR1 and CDR2 sequences are SNHLY and FYNNEI. The CDR3 sequence is 14 residues long. Data came from immunoSEQ multiplex PCR; TCRdb stores just in-frame clones and leaves some out. The sample records approximately 32,000 clones, about 93% being singletons. The genes are TRBV2 and TRBJ1-2; the D gene is possibly TRBD1 (6 bases). The starting material was CD4+ T cells from peripheral blood mononuclear cells, obtained in the second trimester of pregnancy. The receptor comes from a female donor with multiple sclerosis, enrolled in a pregnancy study. For the CDR3, the DNA is TGTGCCAGCAGCCACAGGGTCCCTAACTATGGCTACACCTTC. Translated, it gives CASSHRVPNYGYTF.